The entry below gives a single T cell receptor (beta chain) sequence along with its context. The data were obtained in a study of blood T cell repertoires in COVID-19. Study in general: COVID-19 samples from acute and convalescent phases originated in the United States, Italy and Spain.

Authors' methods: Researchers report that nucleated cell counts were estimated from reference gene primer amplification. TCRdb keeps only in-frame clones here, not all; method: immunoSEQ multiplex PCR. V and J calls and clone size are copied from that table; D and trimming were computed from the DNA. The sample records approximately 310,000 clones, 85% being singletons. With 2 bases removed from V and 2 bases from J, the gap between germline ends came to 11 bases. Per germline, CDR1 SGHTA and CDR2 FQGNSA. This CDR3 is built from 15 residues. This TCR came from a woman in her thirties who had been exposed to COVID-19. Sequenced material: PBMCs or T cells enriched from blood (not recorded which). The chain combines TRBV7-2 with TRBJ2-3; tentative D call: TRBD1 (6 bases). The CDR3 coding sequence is TGTGCCAGCAGCTTATGGAGGACAGACACAGATACGCAGTATTTT. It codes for CASSLWRTDTDTQYF. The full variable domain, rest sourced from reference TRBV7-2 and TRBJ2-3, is GAGVSQSPSNKVTEKGKDVELRCDPISGHTALYWYRQSLGQGLEFLIYFQGNSAPDKSGLPSDRFSAERTGGSVSTLTIQRTQQEDSAVYLCASSLWRTDTDTQYFGPGTRLTVL.